This TCR beta chain was identified in a study of blood T cell repertoires in COVID-19. Study summary: Acute and convalescent COVID-19 samples came from the United States, Italy and Spain. The analysed material was cDNA or gDNA that came from T cells, B-cell-depleted T cells, or PBMCs.

The junction had 7 bases not matched to a gene; V was cut back by 7 bases and J by 3 bases. Germline-derived CDR1 and CDR2 are MDHEN and SYDVKM. This CDR3 is built from 14 residues. The authors' processing: Scientists estimated how many nucleated cells there were by amplifying reference gene primers. Profiled with immunoSEQ multiplex PCR; TCRdb holds only in-frame clones, not every one. The DNA gave D and trimming, while V, J and clone size come from that table. Among 210,000 or so clones listed, 80% to 90% were seen once. The sample was peripheral blood. This TCR was sampled from a man younger than 40 with COVID-19, enrolled during active disease. V and J are TRBV28 and TRBJ2-7; TRBD1 aligns across 9 bases. The CDR3 region is CASTSPGQGYEQYF. The DNA for the CDR3 is TGTGCCAGCACTTCGCCGGGACAGGGCTACGAGCAGTACTTC.